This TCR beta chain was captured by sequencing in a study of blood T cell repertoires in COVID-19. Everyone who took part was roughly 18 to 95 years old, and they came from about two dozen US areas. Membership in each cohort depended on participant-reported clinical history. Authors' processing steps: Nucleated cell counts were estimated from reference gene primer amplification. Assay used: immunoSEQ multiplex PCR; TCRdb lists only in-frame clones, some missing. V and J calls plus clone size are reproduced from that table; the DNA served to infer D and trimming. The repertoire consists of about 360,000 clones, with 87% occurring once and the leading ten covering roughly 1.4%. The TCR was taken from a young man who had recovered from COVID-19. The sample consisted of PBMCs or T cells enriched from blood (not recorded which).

CDR3 sequence: CASRIREGQPQHF. CDR3 DNA: TGTGCCAGCAGGATCAGGGAAGGTCAGCCCCAGCATTTT. The V call is TRBV6-5, the J call TRBJ1-5; tentative D call: TRBD1 (5 bases). Trimming shortened V by 6 bases and J by 6 bases, and 12 bases separated the two germline ends. Germline V lookup: CDR1 MNHEY, CDR2 SVGAGI. This CDR3 is built from 13 residues.